The source of this T cell receptor (beta chain) is a study of regulatory T cells in long-lasting Graves disease. Time point described: newly diagnosed GD, antithyroid drugs for less than 3 months. Extracted PBMC RNA gave rise to the TCR library. The V gene end was trimmed by 5 bases and the J gene end by 9 bases; junction bases not matched to a gene: 10. The germline V gene has CDR1 SGHTA and CDR2 FQGNSA. The CDR3 is 14 residues long. Combining iRepertoire HTBI primers with Arm-PCR of CDR3 regions, the authors built TCR beta libraries. TCRdb passed the multiplex PCR reads through MiXCR, listing each CDR3 protein once. The sample records hundreds of thousands of distinct CDR3 sequences, around 17% being singletons. There are a few counts of this clonotype. The same sample was also used in a study of T cells in Graves' hyperthyroidism and ophthalmopathy. Per that study: Most clonotypes expanded in thyroid above 0.001 were likewise present in blood.

The source is a woman aged 30 to 39 with Graves disease. The sample was peripheral blood mononuclear cells (PBMCs), taken at new diagnosis, from a patient treated with antithyroid drugs. This rearrangement joins TRBV7-2 to TRBJ2-5, with TRBD1 matching 9 bases. CDR3 coding DNA: TGTGCCAGCAGCCCGGGACAGGGATACTGGGCCCAGTACTTC. Translated, it gives CASSPGQGYWAQYF.